The 17 T cell receptor beta chains given below trace back to one sample, sequenced in a study of T cell therapy after organ transplantation. Time point indicated: 20-29 weeks after completion of therapy. Profiling relied on immunoSEQ multiplex PCR, and the TCRdb table lists in-frame clones only, not all of them. There are 20,000 to 25,000 clones in the sample; roughly 84% occur only once, and 36% lies in the top ten. For these receptors, no antigen is known. Here the sequenced sample was CD8+ T cells from blood, taken after autologous CMV-specific T cell therapy. The receptors here all came from a human patient who had received a solid organ transplant and had CMV disease. These T cells may partly come from the graft donor.

This clone is termed medium-sized. This sequence joins TRBV28 and TRBJ1-5, with D possibly matching TRBD1 (6 bases). V was trimmed by 6 bases and J by 4 bases, leaving 13 bases between them. The germline gives CDR1 MDHEN, CDR2 SYDVKM. This CDR3 is built from 14 residues. The CDR3 here is CASSIGTYNQPQHF. CDR3 DNA: TGTGCCAGCAGCATCGGGACATATAATCAGCCCCAGCATTTT.

This rearrangement joins TRBV9 to TRBJ2-5; weak D call: TRBD1 (5 bases). Between the trimmed V and J ends, which lost 0 bases and 5 bases, there was a span of 11 bases. Per germline, CDR1 SGDLS and CDR2 YYNGEE. The CDR3 covers 14 residues. The CDR3 protein is CASSVEGQGETQYF. CDR3 in DNA: TGTGCCAGCAGCGTAGAGGGCCAGGGCGAGACCCAGTACTTC.

This clone was detected once. The genes are TRBV28 and TRBJ1-5, with D unresolved. This CDR3 region has 13 residues. The V end was cut by 7 bases, the J end by 0 bases, with 7 bases between. Germline CDR1 reads MDHEN; CDR2 reads SYDVKM. The CDR3 loop is CASTKDSNQPQHF. CDR3 DNA: TGTGCCAGCACTAAGGATAGCAATCAGCCCCAGCATTTT.

This chain joins TRBV25-1 and TRBJ2-2; possibly TRBD1 for D (5 bases). From germline, CDR1 is MGHDK and CDR2 SYGVNS. The CDR3 covers 14 residues. V was trimmed by 0 bases and J by 3 bases, leaving 5 bases between them. CDR3 region: CASSEYRDTGELFF. In DNA form, the CDR3 reads TGTGCCAGCAGTGAATACAGGGACACCGGGGAGCTGTTTTTT.

This clone was counted between two and nine times. The rearrangement joins TRBV6-5 to TRBJ2-7, with 9 bases lining up with TRBD2. Germline CDR1 MNHEY, CDR2 SVGAGI. Trimming cost V 2 bases and J 1 base; bases outside gene matches: 3. The CDR3 totals 15 residues. DNA of the CDR3: TGTGCCAGCAGTTACGGCGGGGGGGGTTCCTACGAGCAGTACTTC. Amino acids: CASSYGGGGSYEQYF.

J is TRBJ1-5 and V is TRBV6-5; 9 positions agree with TRBD1. The trim removed 4 bases at V and 6 bases at J, leaving 7 bases unmatched. Germline-derived CDR1 and CDR2 are MNHEY and SVGAGI. The length of the CDR3 is 15 residues. CDR3 loop: CASSSSGQGTQPQHF. CDR3 coding DNA: TGTGCCAGCAGTTCCTCGGGACAGGGAACTCAGCCCCAGCATTTT.

This sequence joins TRBV6-5 and TRBJ1-1; no reliable D call. The CDR3 consists of 15 residues. V dropped 3 bases and J dropped 0 bases, with 11 bases sitting between them. CDR1 MNHEY and CDR2 SVGAGI come from the germline V gene. The CDR3 here is CASSYRLFLNTEAFF. DNA of the CDR3: TGTGCCAGCAGTTATAGACTCTTCTTGAACACTGAAGCTTTCTTT.

J is TRBJ2-1 and V is TRBV4-3; 9 bases agree with TRBD2. After removal of 0 bases from V and 0 bases from J, the junction contained 6 bases not matched to a gene. CDR1 is LGHNA, CDR2 YSLEER, per germline. This CDR3 has 18 residues. For the CDR3, the DNA is TGCGCCAGCAGCCAAGATGTGGGCGGGGGGGACTCCTACAATGAGCAGTTCTTC. Translating gives CASSQDVGGGDSYNEQFF.

This sequence joins TRBV9 and TRBJ1-1; D is ambiguous. Per the germline V gene, CDR1 is SGDLS and CDR2 is YYNGEE. With 0 bases removed from V and 5 bases from J, the gap between germline ends came to 20 bases. This CDR3 is 17 amino acids long. The CDR3 is CASSVAPGVSRKTEAFF. The CDR3 nucleotides read TGTGCCAGCAGCGTAGCCCCTGGGGTTTCGAGGAAGACTGAAGCTTTCTTT.

The chain employs TRBV28 and TRBJ2-5; no clear D gene. Gene TRBJ2-7 matches the end of the DNA better, so the J call may be wrong. The CDR3 totals 12 residues. CDR1 MDHEN and CDR2 SYDVKM come from the germline V gene. CDR3 loop: CASSLSNYEQYF. In DNA, the CDR3 is TGTGCCAGCAGTTTATCCAACTACGAGCAGTACTTC.

This clone showed up just once. This chain joins TRBV28 and TRBJ1-1, with D tentatively TRBD1 (5 bases). Per the germline V gene, CDR1 is MDHEN and CDR2 is SYDVKM. CDR3 size: 15 residues. V was shortened by 3 bases and J by 2 bases, with 13 bases between the two germline ends. The CDR3 sequence: CASSFPPQGNTEAFF. CDR3 nucleotides: TGTGCCAGCAGTTTTCCCCCGCAGGGCAACACTGAAGCTTTCTTT.

The rearrangement joins TRBV29-1 to TRBJ1-1; tentative D call: TRBD1 (6 bases). Trimming pared 4 bases from V and 8 bases from J, leaving 14 bases between. From germline, CDR1 is SQVTM and CDR2 ANQGSEA. The CDR3 has 12 amino acids. CDR3 in DNA: TGCAGCGTTGCAGAGGGGGTTATGGAAGCTTTCTTT. Residues: CSVAEGVMEAFF.

The rearrangement joins TRBV4-1 to TRBJ1-1; D not resolved. From germline, CDR1 is MGHRA and CDR2 YSYEKL. Trimming took 0 bases from V and 7 from J, leaving 12 bases between them. The CDR3 consists of 14 residues. CDR3 amino acids: CASSQDNSAFEAFF. CDR3 sequence (DNA): TGCGCCAGCAGCCAAGATAACAGCGCCTTTGAAGCTTTCTTT.

This clone was seen only a few times. V is TRBV5-6 and J is TRBJ1-5, with D unresolved. This CDR3 comprises 14 residues. Germline lookup yields CDR1 SGHDT and CDR2 YYEEEE. V lost 3 bases, J lost 2 bases, and 9 bases lay in between. CDR3 residues: CASSSDGRNQPQHF. The DNA of the CDR3 is TGTGCCAGCAGCTCGGACGGACGCAATCAGCCCCAGCATTTT.

This chain uses TRBV5-4 with TRBJ2-1; no reliable D call. Germline CDR1 SGHNT, CDR2 YYREEE (reference sequence). V was clipped by 2 bases and J by 4 bases, with 7 bases between them. This CDR3 is 13 amino acids long. CDR3 sequence reads: CASSFTAYNEQFF. The DNA for the CDR3 is TGTGCCAGCAGCTTTACCGCATACAATGAGCAGTTCTTC.

The chain recombines TRBV9 with TRBJ2-2, with D unresolved. CDR3 length: 16 amino acids. The V end lost 0 bases, the J end lost 0 bases, and 9 bases lay between the germline ends. Germline V gives CDR1 SGDLS, CDR2 YYNGEE. CDR3 sequence reads: CASSVVLGTNTGELFF. The DNA for the CDR3 is TGTGCCAGCAGCGTAGTTTTAGGGACGAACACCGGGGAGCTGTTTTTT.

This chain connects TRBV4-3 to TRBJ1-5; D remains ambiguous. The germline V gene encodes CDR1 LGHNA and CDR2 YSLEER. The CDR3 is 14 residues long. V dropped 0 bases and J dropped 1 base, with 4 bases sitting between them. The CDR3 nucleotides read TGCGCCAGCAGCCAAGATGGAAGCAATCAGCCCCAGCATTTT. It yields the protein CASSQDGSNQPQHF.